These T cell receptor beta chains were read from a single sample in a study of early T cells in non-severe SARS-CoV-2 infection. In TCRdb, the 5' RACE reads were re-called with MiXCR into one record per CDR3 protein. The data show about 49,000 distinct CDR3 sequences, 3.5% to 4.5% seen once. The sequenced sample was whole blood. Every receptor here comes from an adult who was a healthcare worker with PCR-confirmed SARS-CoV-2 infection or an uninfected control (not recorded which). Both conserved end residues are part of each CDR3. The order of the fields is V gene, J gene, clone size, D gene, CDR3 DNA, CDR3 protein. A D gene is named only where the DNA matches it firmly. Expanded clones get a size class; other rows say once, few or many, or leave the size out.

TRBV20-1	TRBJ1-1	many	.	TGCAGTGGCCTTAATTGGGCGGACACTGAAGCTTTCTTT	CSGLNWADTEAFF
TRBV7-6	TRBJ2-1	many	TRBD2	TGTGCCAGCAGCTCTAGCGGGAGTAGGAAGAATGAGCAGTTCTTC	CASSSSGSRKNEQFF
TRBV3-1	TRBJ1-6	few	.	TGTGCCAGCAGCCTGCGACAGGATGAGTATTCACCCCTCCACTTT	CASSLRQDEYSPLHF
TRBV6-6	TRBJ2-7	many	.	TGTGCCAGCAGTTACTCCGATACTAGCTACGAGCAGTACTTC	CASSYSDTSYEQYF
TRBV6-1	TRBJ1-1	few	.	TGTGCCAGCTTCCCTATTACGGCCAGGGTCTATGTTGAAGCTTTCTTT	CASFPITARVYVEAFF
TRBV20-1	TRBJ2-3	many	TRBD2	TGCAGTGCTAGAGGACTAGCGGGGGGCGAAAGCACAGATACGCAGTATTTT	CSARGLAGGESTDTQYF
TRBV29-1	TRBJ1-1	few	.	TGCAGCGTGACCAGGGCTATGAACACTGAAGCTTTCTTT	CSVTRAMNTEAFF
TRBV4-2	TRBJ2-2	many	.	TGTGCCAGCAGCCAAGGGAGGGACACCGGGGAGCTGTTTTTT	CASSQGRDTGELFF
TRBV7-9	TRBJ1-5	many	TRBD1	TGTGCCAGCAGCCGGCATGGACAGGTGGCCCAGCATTTT	CASSRHGQVAQHF
TRBV7-2	TRBJ2-3	many	TRBD1	TGTGCCAGCAGCTTGACAGGGGGGTGGCGCTCAGATACGCAGTATTTT	CASSLTGGWRSDTQYF
TRBV5-1	TRBJ2-1	.	TRBD2	TGCGCCAGCAGCTTCACAAGCGGGAGTAACGATGAGCAGTTCTTC	CASSFTSGSNDEQFF
TRBV28	TRBJ1-1	many	.	TGTGCCAGCCGAGGACAGCTGAACACTGAAGCTTTCTTT	CASRGQLNTEAFF
TRBV27	TRBJ2-1	many	TRBD2	TGTGCCAGCAGTTTGGGGCTAGCGGGGGGGTTCTCCTACAATGAGCAGTTCTTC	CASSLGLAGGFSYNEQFF
TRBV4-1	TRBJ2-2	.	.	TGCGCCAGCAGCCAAGTTGCAGGTTACGGGCCCACCGGGGAGCTGTTTTTT	CASSQVAGYGPTGELFF
TRBV6-2/TRBV6-3	TRBJ1-2	many	.	TGTGCCAGCGCGGGACAATATGGCTACACCTTC	CASAGQYGYTF
TRBV12-3/TRBV12-4	TRBJ2-1	many	TRBD2	TGTGCCAGCAGCCTGGCTAGCGGGAGCAGGTACAATGAGCAGTTCTTC	CASSLASGSRYNEQFF
TRBV27	TRBJ1-1	few	TRBD1	TGTGCCAGCAGGCCCGGGACAGGGTACTCCCCAGGAGCTTTCTTT	CASRPGTGYSPGAFF
TRBV2	TRBJ2-2	many	.	TGTGCCAGCCGGGAGGGGGCCGCCGGGGAGCTGTTTTTT	CASREGAAGELFF
TRBV6-2/TRBV6-3	TRBJ2-1	many	.	TGTGCCAGCAGTTACTCCGGTGAGCAGTTCTTC	CASSYSGEQFF
TRBV5-1	TRBJ2-1	many	TRBD1	TGCGCCAGCAGTCCCCGACAGGGTAGCTACAATGAGCAGTTCTTC	CASSPRQGSYNEQFF
TRBV5-4	TRBJ2-1	few	TRBD2	TGTGCCAGCAGCACCCGGACTAGCGCTGGGAATGAGCAGTTCTTC	CASSTRTSAGNEQFF
TRBV27	TRBJ1-4	many	.	TGTGCCAGCAGTTCGACAATTAATGAAAAACTGTTTTTT	CASSSTINEKLFF
TRBV18	TRBJ1-4	many	.	TGTGCCAGCTCACCACCTTTGTATGAAAAACTGTTTTTT	CASSPPLYEKLFF
TRBV6-1	TRBJ2-3	many	.	TGTGCCAGCAGAGACAGCAACACAGATACGCAGTATTTT	CASRDSNTDTQYF
TRBV5-1	TRBJ2-7	many	.	TGCGCCAGCAGCCGCGTTTTGGATGGGGGCACCCTCGGCGAGCAGTACTTC	CASSRVLDGGTLGEQYF
TRBV14	TRBJ2-7	many	TRBD1	TGTGCCAGCAGCCGGTCGGGACAGTCCTACGAGCAGTACTTC	CASSRSGQSYEQYF
TRBV20-1	TRBJ2-3	many	TRBD2	TGCAGTGCCCCGAAGGCTAGCGGAAGCACAGATACGCAGTATTTT	CSAPKASGSTDTQYF
TRBV11-2	TRBJ1-4	.	.	TGTGCCAGCAGTGAGGGGGCAACTAATGAAAAACTGTTTTTT	CASSEGATNEKLFF
TRBV3-1	TRBJ2-7	many	TRBD2	TGTGCCAGCAGCCAAGCCTACGCGGGAGCAACCTACGAGCAGTACTTC	CASSQAYAGATYEQYF
TRBV24-1	TRBJ2-7	many	.	TGTGCCACCAGTTCGGCCGGTCAAGTAGACGAGCAGTACTTC	CATSSAGQVDEQYF
TRBV24-1	TRBJ2-1	.	TRBD1	TGTGCCACCAGCGCTACTTTTACAGGGGGGGAGCAGTTCTTC	CATSATFTGGEQFF
TRBV6-2/TRBV6-3	TRBJ1-2	few	TRBD1	TGTGCCAGCAGCCAACAGGGGAGCTATGGCTACACCTTC	CASSQQGSYGYTF
TRBV5-1	TRBJ1-5	many	.	TGCGCCAGCATGGTAAGACAGAGCAATCAGCCCCAGCATTTT	CASMVRQSNQPQHF
TRBV9	TRBJ2-2	many	.	TGTGCCAGCAGCGTAGTTGGACAGAACACCGGGGAGCTGTTTTTT	CASSVVGQNTGELFF
TRBV10-2	TRBJ2-3	many	TRBD1	TGCGCCACCACCCCAGGGCCGGGACAGGGGCCCACAGATACGCAGTATTTT	CATTPGPGQGPTDTQYF
TRBV2	TRBJ2-7	many	TRBD1	TGTGCCAGCCTCAGGGGGACCCTTGGGTACGAGCAGTACTTC	CASLRGTLGYEQYF
TRBV5-8	TRBJ1-1	many	.	TGTGCCAGCAGCTTGAGGAGGGCAGCTTTCTTT	CASSLRRAAFF
TRBV20-1	TRBJ2-7	many	.	TGCAGTGCTAGAGGTCCGACGAGGACCTACGAGCAGTACTTC	CSARGPTRTYEQYF
TRBV7-2	TRBJ2-3	many	.	TGTGCCAGCAGCTTATTTTTAGATACGCAGTATTTT	CASSLFLDTQYF
TRBV7-2	TRBJ1-5	many	.	TGTGCCAGCAGCTATGCCGGGACCTCAAACAATCAGCCCCAGCATTTT	CASSYAGTSNNQPQHF
TRBV20-1	TRBJ1-2	many	.	TGCAGTGCTAGAGAACCGATGCATGGCTACACCTTC	CSAREPMHGYTF
TRBV7-9	TRBJ1-4	.	.	TGTGCCAGCAGCTTAGCAGGGGGTGAAAAACTGTTTTTT	CASSLAGGEKLFF
TRBV20-1	TRBJ2-5	many	.	TGCAGTGCTAGAGCGGTCGGGGGTTGGCAAGAGACCCAGTACTTC	CSARAVGGWQETQYF
TRBV7-2	TRBJ1-5	many	.	TGTGCCAGCAGCTTAGTCGAACGGGAGCCCCAGCATTTT	CASSLVEREPQHF
TRBV20-1	TRBJ2-2	few	TRBD2	TGCAGTGCTCAGCGGGAATCGTGGACCGGGGAGCTGTTTTTT	CSAQRESWTGELFF
TRBV7-2	TRBJ2-1	many	.	TGTGCCAGCAGCAATTCAGGGGACGAGCAGTTCTTC	CASSNSGDEQFF
TRBV20-1	TRBJ2-3	many	TRBD2	TGCAGTGCTCCGGAAGGCGGGGGGAGCACAGATACGCAGTATTTT	CSAPEGGGSTDTQYF
TRBV4-2	TRBJ1-5	many	TRBD1	TGTGCCAGCAGCCAAGATTTATCAGGGGGGAAGCCCCAGCATTTT	CASSQDLSGGKPQHF
TRBV7-2	TRBJ2-4	many	.	TGTGCCAGCAGCGGGGGTCTCCGAAACATTCAGTACTTC	CASSGGLRNIQYF
TRBV5-1	TRBJ2-1	many	TRBD2	TGCGCCAGCAGCCCCCAATCCCGACTGGCGGGGGGCGGTGAGCAGTTCTTC	CASSPQSRLAGGGEQFF
TRBV7-6	TRBJ2-7	many	TRBD2	TGTGCCAGCAGCTTAGAAGCGGGGGCCTACGAGCAGTACTTC	CASSLEAGAYEQYF